A selection of T cell receptor beta chains follows, all from one sample in a study of technical replicates of blood from several donors. Measured with immunoSEQ multiplex PCR; TCRdb has only the in-frame clones, and not every one. Of tens of thousands of clones listed, more than 85% are singletons. The material sequenced was T cells isolated from PBMCs. The origin of the receptors is a human donor in good health. Each CDR3 is given with its conserved first and last residue. The D gene is left open where the match is weak. For some rows the clone size is stated as once, few or many, or as a class when expanded; others skip it.

CDR3nt	CDR3aa	d_gene	v_gene	j_gene	abundance
TGTGCCAGCAGTTTCCGGGGAGAGCAGTACTTC	CASSFRGEQYF	.	TRBV28	TRBJ2-7	.
TGTGCCAGCAGCCATAGCCGCGGACTAGCGGGAGTGGGGGACAATGAGCAGTTCTTC	CASSHSRGLAGVGDNEQFF	TRBD2	TRBV4-2	TRBJ2-1	few
TGTGCCACCACCCGAGGGACAGGAGAAAAACTGTTTTTT	CATTRGTGEKLFF	TRBD1	TRBV15	TRBJ1-4	few
TGTGCTAGTGGTCTCAGTCAGGTAGCAGATACGCAGTATTTT	CASGLSQVADTQYF	.	TRBV12-5	TRBJ2-3	.
TGCGCCAGCAGCCAAGCGACGGGGGGACAAAAAACGCAGTATTTT	CASSQATGGQKTQYF	.	TRBV4-1	TRBJ2-3	.
TGTGCCAGCAGTGAGGCGGACATCTGGAAAAATCAGCCCCAGCATTTT	CASSEADIWKNQPQHF	.	TRBV2	TRBJ1-5	.
TGCGCCAGCAGCCCGGTCGAACAGACCTACGAGCAGTACTTC	CASSPVEQTYEQYF	.	TRBV5-1	TRBJ2-7	.
TGTGCCAGCAGCCCCGGGAGGGCAGCGGTCTCCTACGAGCAGTACTTC	CASSPGRAAVSYEQYF	TRBD2	TRBV27	TRBJ2-7	.
TGTGCCAGTAGTATGAGGGGGTTGAGCTCTGAAGCTTTCTTT	CASSMRGLSSEAFF	.	TRBV19	TRBJ1-1	.
TGTGCCAGCAGCTTAGCAGCCGGCGGGTCTGGAACTGAAGCTTTCTTT	CASSLAAGGSGTEAFF	.	TRBV7-8	TRBJ1-1	.
TGTGCCAGCAGCCCGACTGTACAGGGGTGGGACTATGGCTACACCTTC	CASSPTVQGWDYGYTF	TRBD1	TRBV5-4	TRBJ1-2	.
TGTGCCAGCACACTAGGGGGTGAGCAGTTCTTC	CASTLGGEQFF	.	TRBV6-1	TRBJ2-1	once
TGTGCCAGCAGCTTAGTCGTTAATTCACCCCTCCACTTT	CASSLVVNSPLHF	.	TRBV7-3	TRBJ1-6	.
TGTGCCAGCAGCCCGACACAGAATTATGGCTACACCTTC	CASSPTQNYGYTF	.	TRBV7-9	TRBJ1-2	.
TGTGCCAGCAGTTTAGGAGGGAAACAGTACTTC	CASSLGGKQYF	.	TRBV6-5	TRBJ2-4	.
TGTGCCAGTAGTACGACCACGTATAGCCTGGGTCCCGGGGAGCTGTTTTTT	CASSTTTYSLGPGELFF	.	TRBV19	TRBJ2-2	.
TGTGCCAGCAGCTCCGGGATTTCCTACGAGCAGTACTTC	CASSSGISYEQYF	.	TRBV13	TRBJ2-7	.
TGTGCCAGCAGCCAGGCCGACTCGTACACCGGGGAGCTGTTTTTT	CASSQADSYTGELFF	.	TRBV4-2	TRBJ2-2	once
TGTGCCAGCAGACTAGCCGGGACTAGGAGCGCCGGGGAGCTGTTTTTT	CASRLAGTRSAGELFF	TRBD2	TRBV28	TRBJ2-2	.
TGTGCCAGCAGCGTACTCGGGGACGAGCAGTACTTC	CASSVLGDEQYF	.	TRBV27	TRBJ2-7	.
TGTGCCAGCAGCTTAGTATCAGGGTCCAATCAGCCCCAGCATTTT	CASSLVSGSNQPQHF	.	TRBV7-2	TRBJ1-5	.
TGTGCCAGCAGTTTAAGCCTGCTGAAGTCCTACGAGCAGTACTTC	CASSLSLLKSYEQYF	.	TRBV28	TRBJ2-7	.
TGCGCCAGCAGCTTGGGGGGGCCAGCCAAAAACATTCAGTACTTC	CASSLGGPAKNIQYF	.	TRBV5-1	TRBJ2-4	.
TGTGCCTGTGACCACAGGGGTACTTACGAGCAGTACTTC	CACDHRGTYEQYF	TRBD1	TRBV30	TRBJ2-7	.
TGTGCCAGCCAAACGCAGTATTTT	CASQTQYF	.	TRBV2	TRBJ2-3	once
TGTGCCAGCAGTTTTGCAAAACCGGGACAGGGGGCGACAGGGTACGAGCAGTACTTC	CASSFAKPGQGATGYEQYF	TRBD1	TRBV28	TRBJ2-7	.
TGTGCCAGCAGCCGAGGCACAACGGATACGCAGTATTTT	CASSRGTTDTQYF	.	TRBV6-5	TRBJ2-3	.
TGTGCCAGCAGCTCCCAGGGACAGGGATCAGATACGCAGTATTTT	CASSSQGQGSDTQYF	TRBD1	TRBV7-9	TRBJ2-3	.
TGTGCCAGCAGTCGACTAAACACTGAAGCTTTCTTT	CASSRLNTEAFF	.	TRBV11-2	TRBJ1-1	.
TGCGCCAGCAGCCTTACAGGGATTCAGCCCCAGCATTTT	CASSLTGIQPQHF	.	TRBV4-1	TRBJ1-5	.
TGCGCCAGCAGCCAAGAAGGAGGGAACACTGAAGCTTTCTTT	CASSQEGGNTEAFF	.	TRBV4-1	TRBJ1-1	.
TGTGCCAGCAGCTTAAATGCGGGGGCGGAGACCCAGTACTTC	CASSLNAGAETQYF	.	TRBV7-3	TRBJ2-5	.
TGTGCCAGCTCACCAACACAGGGGCGTAGTGAAAAACTGTTTTTT	CASSPTQGRSEKLFF	TRBD1	TRBV18	TRBJ1-4	.
TGTGCCAGCAGGTTCGAGGGGGCCGCTGGAAACACCATATATTTT	CASRFEGAAGNTIYF	TRBD1	TRBV7-9	TRBJ1-3	.
TGTGCCAGCAGCTCCTCCGAGGCCGAGCAGTACTTC	CASSSSEAEQYF	.	TRBV9	TRBJ2-7	once
TGCGCCAGCAGCCCAGGACAGGACACAGATACGCAGTATTTT	CASSPGQDTDTQYF	TRBD1	TRBV5-1	TRBJ2-3	.
TGTGCCAGCAGAGGGATGGGGGGACAGTCCTACGAGCAGTACTTC	CASRGMGGQSYEQYF	.	TRBV5-4	TRBJ2-7	.
TGTGCCAGTAGTACGGGGAGGGATCAGCCCCAGCATTTT	CASSTGRDQPQHF	.	TRBV19	TRBJ1-5	.
TGTGCCAGTAGTATTGCTTCTACAGGGAGCAATCAGCCCCAGCATTTT	CASSIASTGSNQPQHF	.	TRBV19	TRBJ1-5	.
TGCGCCAGCAGCAGAGGACTAGCGACCAACGAGCAGTACTTC	CASSRGLATNEQYF	TRBD2	TRBV5-1	TRBJ2-7	.
TGCGCCAGCAGCTCCCCTCTAGCGCGTGAGCAGTTCTTC	CASSSPLAREQFF	.	TRBV5-1	TRBJ2-1	.
TGCGCCAGCGCACCCACAACGACCTACGAGCAGTACTTC	CASAPTTTYEQYF	.	TRBV5-1	TRBJ2-7	once
TGTGCCAGCAGCTTATCCAGGGGGACTGGGGCCAACGTCCTGACTTTC	CASSLSRGTGANVLTF	TRBD1	TRBV7-9	TRBJ2-6	once
TGTGCCAGCAGAGTCGGACAGGGCGGAGGAGAGACCCAGTACTTC	CASRVGQGGGETQYF	TRBD1	TRBV6-1	TRBJ2-5	.
TGTGCCAGCAGTTACTCTAGGGACACTCATGAAAAACTGTTTTTT	CASSYSRDTHEKLFF	.	TRBV6-5	TRBJ1-4	.
TGTGCCAGCCGGGACAGGGATTCTGGCTACACCTTC	CASRDRDSGYTF	TRBD1	TRBV6-1	TRBJ1-2	.
TGTGCCAGCAAACGGGACAGAGCCTACGAGCAGTACTTC	CASKRDRAYEQYF	TRBD1	TRBV2	TRBJ2-7	once
TGTGCCAGTAGTTGGGGATCGGGAGGCGGGGAGCTGTTTTTT	CASSWGSGGGELFF	TRBD2	TRBV19	TRBJ2-2	.
TGTGCCAGCTCTCCCAGTCTGGACAGGAGCTCTGGAAACACCATATATTTT	CASSPSLDRSSGNTIYF	TRBD1	TRBV18	TRBJ1-3	few
TGTGCCAGCAGGGAACCTACAGGGCACTCTGAAAACATTCAGTACTTC	CASREPTGHSENIQYF	.	TRBV2	TRBJ2-4	.
TGCGCCAGCAGCCCGGGACAGGGGTACGATGGCTACACCTTC	CASSPGQGYDGYTF	TRBD1	TRBV4-1	TRBJ1-2	once
TGTGCCACACAGACAGGGGCTGGGGCCAACGTCCTGACTTTC	CATQTGAGANVLTF	TRBD1	TRBV10-3	TRBJ2-6	.
TGTGCCAGCAGTTTCCCAGGGGGCGAACTGCTCGGGGAGCTGTTTTTT	CASSFPGGELLGELFF	TRBD1	TRBV28	TRBJ2-2	.
TGCGCCAGCAGCTTGGGGACAGGGGAGAATGAAGCTTTCTTT	CASSLGTGENEAFF	TRBD1	TRBV5-1	TRBJ1-1	.
TGTGCCAGCAGCTCGCGGCGGGGGTTGGTGGAAGCTTTCTTT	CASSSRRGLVEAFF	.	TRBV11-3	TRBJ1-1	.
TGTGCCAGCAGCGCTGCGGGTCAAGAGACCCAGTACTTC	CASSAAGQETQYF	.	TRBV7-3	TRBJ2-5	.
TGTGCCAGCAGCTTAGAACTAACGAACACCGGGGAGCTGTTTTTT	CASSLELTNTGELFF	.	TRBV11-2	TRBJ2-2	.
TGTGCCATCAGCCCGAGGACAGGCGACACTGAAGCTTTCTTT	CAISPRTGDTEAFF	TRBD1	TRBV10-3	TRBJ1-1	once
TGTGCCAGTAGTATATCAGGGGAGAATTCACCCCTCCACTTT	CASSISGENSPLHF	.	TRBV19	TRBJ1-6	.